The present T cell receptor beta chain was sequenced within a study of regulatory T cells in long-lasting Graves disease. For TCR beta, libraries came from iRepertoire HTBI primers and Arm-PCR of CDR3 regions. In TCRdb, the multiplex PCR reads were re-called with MiXCR into one record per CDR3 protein. The sample holds 540,000 or so distinct CDR3 sequences, 13% seen once. In regard to this clonotype: Its antigen is not known.

Study results and limitations: New patients shared over 900 public clonotypes, and persistent patients shared more, with under 3,000.

Time point: newly diagnosed GD, antithyroid drugs for less than 3 months. Isolated PBMC RNA provided the starting material for the TCR library. The sample also formed part of further work on T cells in Graves' hyperthyroidism and ophthalmopathy.

The source material was peripheral blood mononuclear cells (PBMCs), sampled at new diagnosis, from a patient treated with antithyroid drugs. This clonotype was sampled from a man younger than 40 with Graves disease.

The CDR3 sequence: CASQPPGGSGNTIYF. DNA for the CDR3: TGTGCCAGCCAACCTCCCGGTGGCTCTGGAAACACCATATATTTT. V and J are TRBV30 and TRBJ1-3; no clear D. The germline CDR1 and CDR2 sequences are GTSNPN and SVGIG (reference sequence). The CDR3 covers 15 residues. V was pared by 8 bases and J by 0 bases, with 17 bases between. Filled out from reference TRBV30 and TRBJ1-3, the complete variable domain reads SQTIHQWPATLVQPVGSPLSLECTVEGTSNPNLYWYRQAAGRGLQLLFYSVGIGQISSEVPQNLSASRPQDRQFILSSKKLLLSDSGFYLCASQPPGGSGNTIYFGEGSWLTVV.